This T cell receptor beta chain was captured by sequencing in a study of blood T cell repertoires in COVID-19. In this sample, this clone turned up a few times. Clones were sequenced by immunoSEQ multiplex PCR, and TCRdb holds only the in-frame ones, with some missing. The sample contains under 350,000 clones, roughly nine tenths of which appear only once. Germline-derived CDR1 and CDR2 are SQVTM and ANQGSEA. V lost 4 bases to trimming and J lost 0 bases, with 9 bases between them. This CDR3 comprises 13 residues. Material: PBMCs or T cells enriched from blood (not recorded which). This chain joins TRBV29-1 and TRBJ1-2; maybe TRBD1 (5 bases). The source is a woman aged 40 to 50 who had recovered from COVID-19. The CDR3 protein is CSVGSRANYGYTF. The CDR3, as DNA: TGCAGCGTTGGGTCCAGGGCTAACTATGGCTACACCTTC.